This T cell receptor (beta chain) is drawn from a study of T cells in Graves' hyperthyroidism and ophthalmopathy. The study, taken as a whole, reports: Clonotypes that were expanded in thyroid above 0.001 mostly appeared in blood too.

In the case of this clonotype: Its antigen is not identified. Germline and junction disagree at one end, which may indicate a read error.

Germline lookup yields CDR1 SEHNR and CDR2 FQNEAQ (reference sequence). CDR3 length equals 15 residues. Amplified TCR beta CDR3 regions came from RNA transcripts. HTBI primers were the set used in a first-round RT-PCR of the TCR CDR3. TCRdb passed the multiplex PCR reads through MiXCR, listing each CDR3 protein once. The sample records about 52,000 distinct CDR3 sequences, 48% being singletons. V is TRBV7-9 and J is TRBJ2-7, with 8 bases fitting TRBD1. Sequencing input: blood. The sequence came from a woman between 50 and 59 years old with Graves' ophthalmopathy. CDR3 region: CASSTTQGGHYEQHF. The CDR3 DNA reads TGTGCCAGCAGCACAACACAGGGGGGCCACTACGAGCAGCACTTC.